These T cell receptor beta chains were read from a single sample in a study of CD4 T cells in relation to SARS-CoV-2 and coronaviruses. Clones were sequenced by immunoSEQ multiplex PCR, and TCRdb holds only the in-frame ones, with some missing. The top ten hold around 17% of the sample, which has 9,000 to 13,000 clones, under 80% seen once. Antigen specificity for these receptors is unknown. Sequenced input: CD4+ T cells from PBMCs, cultured in vitro. The receptors originated from a human donor in good health. The CDR3 runs from the conserved cysteine through the conserved F or W. The D gene is left open where the match is weak. Size is stated for part of the rows, as once, few or many counts, or as a class when the clone is expanded.

abundance	v_gene	d_gene	j_gene	CDR3nt	CDR3aa
once	TRBV5-1	.	TRBJ2-1	TGCGCCAGCAGCTTGACAGGGGGGGCCTCCTACAATGAGCAGTTCTTC	CASSLTGGASYNEQFF
.	TRBV19	.	TRBJ1-2	TGTGCCAGTAGTAACCCGGGACGCCAGCCGGAGGGCTACACCTTC	CASSNPGRQPEGYTF
few	TRBV3-1/TRBV3-2	.	TRBJ1-2	TGTGCCAGCAGCCAGACACAAAAAAACTATGGCTACACCTTC	CASSQTQKNYGYTF
once	TRBV5-1	.	TRBJ2-1	TGCGCCAGCAAGGCCAATTTTCCAAATGAGCAGTTCTTC	CASKANFPNEQFF
.	TRBV7-9	.	TRBJ1-2	TGTGCCAGTACAGGGCGGGACTATGGCTACACCTTC	CASTGRDYGYTF
.	TRBV19	.	TRBJ2-5	TGTGCCAGTTCCCGGGAAAGGAGTCAAGAGACCCAGTACTTC	CASSRERSQETQYF
.	TRBV7-2	TRBD1	TRBJ1-2	TGTGCCAGCAGCTTCCGACAGGGGCAAGGTGGCTACACCTTC	CASSFRQGQGGYTF
few	TRBV4-3	.	TRBJ1-3	TGCGCCAGCAGCCAAGATCGAAGGGGCCCCCAAAGGACCATATATTTT	CASSQDRRGPQRTIYF
.	TRBV19	TRBD1	TRBJ2-2	TGTGCCAGTAGTATGATAGCCCGACAGGGAAGGTTGAAGGCCGGGGAGCTGTTTTTT	CASSMIARQGRLKAGELFF
once	TRBV5-1	TRBD2	TRBJ2-1	TGCGCCAGCAGCCCTAGCGGGGACATCTACAATGAGCAGTTCTTC	CASSPSGDIYNEQFF
few	TRBV4-2	.	TRBJ2-2	TGTGCCAGCAGCCAGTCGAACACCGGGGAGCTGTTTTTT	CASSQSNTGELFF
.	TRBV5-4	TRBD1	TRBJ2-7	TGTGCCAGCAGCGCCGACAGGGGGGTCCACGAGCAGTACTTC	CASSADRGVHEQYF
.	TRBV7-2	.	TRBJ2-7	TGTGCTACCGAAGGTGGCAGGTCTCTCGAGCAGTACTTC	CATEGGRSLEQYF
.	TRBV4-3	TRBD2	TRBJ2-3	TGCGCCAGCAGCCAAGTCGCGGGGGGGCGCACAGATACGCAGTATTTT	CASSQVAGGRTDTQYF
.	TRBV5-1	.	TRBJ2-2	TGCGCCAGCAGCTTGATTGAGGGGAACACCGGGGAGCTGTTTTTT	CASSLIEGNTGELFF
.	TRBV4-1	.	TRBJ2-3	TGCGCCAGCAGCCAAGCGGGACTTTCCAAGGATACGCAGTATTTT	CASSQAGLSKDTQYF
.	TRBV28	.	TRBJ1-3	TGTGCCAGCAGTTTTTTAAGGAGCAGCGGAAACACCATATATTTT	CASSFLRSSGNTIYF
.	TRBV7-2	.	TRBJ2-7	TGTGCCAGCAGCCTTCAGTCCTCCTACGAGCAGTACTTC	CASSLQSSYEQYF
.	TRBV3-1/TRBV3-2	.	TRBJ2-3	TGTGCCAGCAGCCACACAGATACGCAGTATTTT	CASSHTDTQYF
few	TRBV3-1/TRBV3-2	.	TRBJ1-1	TGTGCCAGCAGCCGGGGGGCTGAAGCTTTCTTT	CASSRGAEAFF
.	TRBV19	TRBD1	TRBJ2-1	TGTGCCAGTAGTCCGAGGACAGGGATCAATGAGCAGTTCTTC	CASSPRTGINEQFF
few	TRBV5-4	.	TRBJ1-2	TGTGCCAGCAGCTCCACGTTCATGAAGGTAAACTATGGCTACACCTTC	CASSSTFMKVNYGYTF